The 24 T cell receptor beta chains listed next were all sequenced from one sample in a study of blood T cell repertoires in COVID-19. Only in-frame clones appear in the TCRdb table, and some are missing; sequencing was by immunoSEQ multiplex PCR. The profile shows some 210,000 clones, just under 85% of them singletons. Material for sequencing was peripheral blood. These TCRs come from a woman in her 70s with active or convalescent COVID-19.

The rearrangement joins TRBV2 to TRBJ2-2, with D possibly being TRBD2 (6 bases). V was pared by 5 bases and J by 4 bases, with 20 bases between. The germline CDR1 and CDR2 sequences are SNHLY and FYNNEI. CDR3 length equals 17 residues. CDR3 sequence (DNA): TGTGCCAGCAGTTCGGCCCGGGGGAGTTTGGGCACCGGGGAGCTGTTTTTT. Its translation is CASSSARGSLGTGELFF.

V gene TRBV11-2 combines with J gene TRBJ1-1; no reliable D call. Looked up from germline, CDR1 is SGHAT and CDR2 is FQNNGV. V was trimmed by 0 bases and J by 0 bases, leaving 8 bases between them. The CDR3 extends over 15 amino acids. CDR3 nucleotides: TGTGCCAGCAGCTTAGATGGGCGTTTGAACACTGAAGCTTTCTTT. Amino acids: CASSLDGRLNTEAFF.

This rearrangement joins TRBV27 to TRBJ2-2; 13 positions agree with TRBD2. Trimming took 4 bases from V and 6 from J; bases not matched to a gene: 5. Germline assignment: CDR1 MNHEY and CDR2 SMNVEV (reference sequence). CDR3 length: 16 residues. The CDR3 reads CASSSRTSGSAGELFF. The CDR3 nucleotides are TGTGCCAGCAGTTCCAGGACTAGCGGGAGCGCCGGGGAGCTGTTTTTT.

This clone came up once. This sequence joins TRBV6-2 or TRBV6-3 and TRBJ2-7; unclear D gene. This CDR3 spans 12 amino acids. Germline V lookup: CDR1 MNHEY, CDR2 SVGEGT. Deletions cut 4 bases from V and 5 bases from J, with 9 bases between. CDR3 DNA: TGTGCCAGCAGTTTTTCTATACACGAGCAGTACTTC. Translated: CASSFSIHEQYF.

The rearrangement links TRBV28 to TRBJ1-2, with TRBD1 identical over 7 bases. V was clipped by 7 bases and J by 5 bases; unmatched bases: 13. This CDR3 has 15 residues. CDR1 is MDHEN and CDR2 is SYDVKM in the germline V gene. For the CDR3, the DNA is TGTGCCAGCACCCAGGGGACAGCTAGTAGTTATGGCTACACCTTC. Protein sequence: CASTQGTASSYGYTF.

This clone was counted once. The chain is built from TRBV19 and TRBJ2-1; TRBD2 aligns across 15 bases. CDR1 is LNHDA, CDR2 SQIVND, per germline (reference sequence). There are 16 residues in the CDR3. V trimming: 4 bases; J trimming: 7 bases; junction bases outside the gene matches: 5. In DNA, the CDR3 is TGTGCCAGTAGTACTACCGGGACTAGCGGGAGGAATGAGCAGTTCTTC. Translated: CASSTTGTSGRNEQFF.

Only one count was recorded for this clone. The genes are TRBV24-1 and TRBJ2-2; 9 nucleotides match TRBD1. The germline gives CDR1 KGHDR, CDR2 SFDVKD. V was clipped by 6 bases and J by 1 base; unmatched bases: 8. CDR3 size: 17 residues. In DNA, the CDR3 is TGTGCCACCAGTTCACCACCGGGACAGGGGAACACCGGGGAGCTGTTTTTT. Residues: CATSSPPGQGNTGELFF.

The rearrangement uses TRBV5-1 and TRBJ1-1; no firm D call. Trimming shortened V by 4 bases and J by 0 bases, and 7 bases separated the two germline ends. The CDR3 contains 13 residues. Per the germline V gene, CDR1 is SGHRS and CDR2 is YFSETQ. DNA of the CDR3: TGCGCCAGCAGCGCTAAGATGAACACTGAAGCTTTCTTT. Protein product: CASSAKMNTEAFF.

The chain recombines TRBV11-2 with TRBJ2-7; TRBD2 agrees at 10 bases. The junction had 15 bases not matched to a gene; V was cut back by 5 bases and J by 2 bases. Germline V lookup: CDR1 SGHAT, CDR2 FQNNGV. This CDR3 comprises 18 residues. In nucleotides, the CDR3 is TGTGCCAGCAGCCCCGGGACTAGCGAGCAGTCTAACCCCTACGAGCAGTACTTC. It is translated as CASSPGTSEQSNPYEQYF.

V and J are TRBV10-3 and TRBJ2-7; TRBD1 matches at 12 bases. CDR1 is ENHRY and CDR2 is SYGVKD in the germline V gene. V shed 4 bases and J 5 bases; nucleotides not matched to a gene: 6. CDR3 length: 15 residues. The CDR3 loop reads CAISAPGTGGDEQYF. For the CDR3, the DNA is TGTGCCATCAGTGCCCCCGGGACAGGGGGCGACGAGCAGTACTTC.

V is TRBV7-2 and J is TRBJ2-5, with no clear D. Germline V CDR1 and CDR2: SGHTA, FQGNSA. Trimming removed 1 base at V and 3 bases at J, with 9 bases between. The length of the CDR3 is 14 residues. The CDR3 sequence: CASSLEFAEETQYF. The CDR3 nucleotides are TGTGCCAGCAGCTTAGAATTCGCAGAAGAGACCCAGTACTTC.

The V call is TRBV6-5, the J call TRBJ1-2, with TRBD1 as a possible D gene (5 bases). CDR1 and CDR2 from the germline V gene are MNHEY and SVGAGI. This CDR3 spans 12 amino acids. Trimming removed 6 bases at V and 6 bases at J, with 11 bases between. The CDR3 sequence: CASSRGTDGYTF. The CDR3 DNA reads TGTGCCAGCAGCCGCGGGACGGATGGCTACACCTTC.

V usage is TRBV6-5 and J usage is TRBJ1-1; TRBD1 agrees at 8 bases. Germline CDR1 is MNHEY and CDR2 is SVGAGI. The CDR3 contains 14 residues. The V and J ends lost 6 bases and 5 bases, in that order; junction bases with no gene match: 8. CDR3 loop: CASRLGQGGTEAFF. CDR3 bases: TGTGCCAGCAGACTCGGACAGGGTGGGACTGAAGCTTTCTTT.

The chain employs TRBV11-2 and TRBJ2-3; TRBD1 is a possible D gene (5 bases). The CDR3 has 15 amino acids. CDR1 is SGHAT and CDR2 is FQNNGV in the germline V gene. V shed 1 base and J shed 4 bases, with 12 bases lying between them. CDR3 loop: CASSLGQVRADTQYF. The DNA for the CDR3 is TGTGCCAGCAGCTTAGGGCAGGTCAGGGCAGATACGCAGTATTTT.

This chain connects TRBV18 to TRBJ1-1; D not resolved. This CDR3 contains 14 residues. Trimming removed 4 bases at V and 2 bases at J, with 11 bases between. Per the germline V gene, CDR1 is KGHSH and CDR2 is LQKENI. CDR3 protein: CASSLSEVNTEAFF. CDR3 DNA: TGTGCCAGCTCACTAAGTGAGGTAAACACTGAAGCTTTCTTT.

The J gene is TRBJ2-2, the V gene TRBV27, with TRBD2 as a possible D gene (5 bases). Trimming took off 6 bases at V and 3 bases at J, with 11 bases between the two ends. The CDR3 is 14 amino acids. The germline CDR1 and CDR2 sequences are MNHEY and SMNVEV (reference sequence). DNA for the CDR3: TGTGCCAGCAGACCGACTATTGACACCGGGGAGCTGTTTTTT. This sequence encodes CASRPTIDTGELFF.

This clone appeared a single time. The chain has TRBV12-3 or TRBV12-4 and TRBJ1-1; tentative D call: TRBD1 (6 bases). With 5 bases removed from V and 5 bases from J, the gap between germline ends came to 12 bases. CDR3 length equals 13 residues. The CDR3, as DNA: TGTGCCAGCAGTACAAAGACAGGAACTGAAGCTTTCTTT. Translation gives CASSTKTGTEAFF.

The rearrangement links TRBV7-3 to TRBJ1-2, with D uncertain. Germline CDR1 SGHTA, CDR2 FQGTGA. V gave up 5 bases and J gave up 0 bases, with 16 bases separating them. The CDR3 consists of 16 residues. The CDR3 region has the DNA TGTGCCAGCAGCAACGGAGAGGCGGATACTAACTATGGCTACACCTTC. It yields the protein CASSNGEADTNYGYTF. Variable domain in full (rest from reference TRBV7-3 and TRBJ1-2): GAGVSQTPSNKVTEKGKYVELRCDPISGHTALYWYRQSLGQGPEFLIYFQGTGAADDSGLPNDRFFAVRPEGSVSTLKIQRTERGDSAVYLCASSNGEADTNYGYTFGSGTRLTVV.

This sequence joins TRBV27 and TRBJ2-1; 11 bases line up with TRBD2. The V and J ends lost 4 bases and 6 bases, in that order; junction bases with no gene match: 5. CDR3 length: 15 amino acids. Per the germline V gene, CDR1 is MNHEY and CDR2 is SMNVEV (reference sequence). CDR3 sequence: CASSSSGLAGNEQFF. The CDR3 nucleotides read TGTGCCAGCAGTTCCTCTGGACTAGCGGGCAATGAGCAGTTCTTC.

The V and J genes are TRBV5-1 and TRBJ2-3; 9 positions match TRBD2. This CDR3 has 15 amino acids. The V gene end was trimmed by 1 base and the J gene end by 2 bases; junction bases not matched to a gene: 2. Germline V gives CDR1 SGHRS, CDR2 YFSETQ. This CDR3 is CASSLPSGDTDTQYF. In DNA form, the CDR3 reads TGCGCCAGCAGCTTGCCTAGCGGGGACACAGATACGCAGTATTTT.

This rearrangement joins TRBV28 to TRBJ2-1, with a weak D call TRBD2 (5 bases). The V end lost 3 bases, the J end lost 6 bases, and 15 bases lay between the germline ends. The length of the CDR3 is 15 residues. CDR1 is MDHEN, CDR2 SYDVKM, per germline. CDR3 sequence: CASSFAAGGSNEQFF. In DNA, the CDR3 is TGTGCCAGCAGTTTTGCGGCGGGTGGTTCCAATGAGCAGTTCTTC.

The sample holds one count of this clone. The genes are TRBV11-2 and TRBJ2-5; D uncertain. Germline V gives CDR1 SGHAT, CDR2 FQNNGV. The length of the CDR3 is 14 residues. Trimming left V 5 bases short and J 3 bases short, with 13 bases between. Written as DNA, the CDR3 is TGTGCCAGCAGCCTCGCACCCTATAAAGAGACCCAGTACTTC. Translating gives CASSLAPYKETQYF.

The V call is TRBV3-1 (or the pseudogene TRBV3-2), the J call TRBJ2-6; TRBD1 matches at 10 bases. Germline V CDR1 and CDR2: LGHDT, YNNKEL (reference sequence). This CDR3 contains 17 residues. V dropped 4 bases and J dropped 3; count of bases not matched to a gene: 6. CDR3 nucleotide sequence: TGTGCCAGCAGCCCGACAGGGGGCGCATTTGGGGCCAACGTCCTGACTTTC. Translated, it gives CASSPTGGAFGANVLTF.

The V and J genes are TRBV25-1 and TRBJ2-1, with D possibly TRBD2 on 7 matching bases. The CDR3 contains 12 residues. Trimming cost V 10 bases and J 5 bases, with 12 bases left between them. Germline CDR1 reads MGHDK; CDR2 reads SYGVNS. CDR3 in amino acids: CATGGHHNEQFF. As DNA, the CDR3 is TGTGCCACCGGGGGGCACCACAATGAGCAGTTCTTC.